The present T cell receptor beta chain was sequenced within a study of cytomegalovirus exposure and HLA in healthy donors. Study results and limitations: A prior analysis recorded that most TCR beta V segments were productive about 90% or about 30% of the time. Further analysis, carried out later, found HLA-associated TCR beta chains more clonally expanded than equally common other chains. An analysis that was carried out later associated 15,000 to 20,000 TCR beta sequences with HLA alleles at 0.05 false discovery rate.

The PCR had 60 Vbeta and 13 Jbeta primers. Some clones are missing from TCRdb's copy, which holds only in-frame ones; the method was immunoSEQ multiplex PCR. The sample comprises some 180,000 clones, roughly 70% of which are singletons, and around 3% rests with the top ten. Trimming shortened V by 0 bases and J by 3 bases, and 15 bases separated the two germline ends. There are 17 residues in the CDR3. CDR1 and CDR2 from the germline V gene are LGHNA and YSLEER. This clone was counted a single time. What it binds is unknown. The chain has TRBV4-3 and TRBJ2-1; D might be TRBD2 (5 bases). The source of this sequence is a male donor in good health and CMV-seronegative. Material for sequencing was PBMCs. The chain's CDR3 is CASSQDLETRVYNEQFF. The CDR3, as DNA: TGCGCCAGCAGCCAAGACCTAGAGACGCGGGTCTACAATGAGCAGTTCTTC.